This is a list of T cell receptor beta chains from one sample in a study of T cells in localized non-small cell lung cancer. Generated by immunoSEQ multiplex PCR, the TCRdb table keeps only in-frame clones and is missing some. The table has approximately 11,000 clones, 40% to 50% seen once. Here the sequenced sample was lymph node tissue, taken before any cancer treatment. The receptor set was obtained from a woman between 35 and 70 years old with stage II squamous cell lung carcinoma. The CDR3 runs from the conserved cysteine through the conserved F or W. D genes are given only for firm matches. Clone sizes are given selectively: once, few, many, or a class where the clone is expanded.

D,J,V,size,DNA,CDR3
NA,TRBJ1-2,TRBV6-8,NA,TGTGCCAGCAGTGAGGCCCAATGGAAAGGCTACACCTTC,CASSEAQWKGYTF
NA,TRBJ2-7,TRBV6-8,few,TGTGCCAGCCAATCCATCTGGGGCGGTGGCGAGCAGTACTTC,CASQSIWGGGEQYF
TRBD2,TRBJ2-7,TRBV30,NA,TGTGCCTGGAGTGCTGGCGGGAGCTCCTACGAGCAGTATTTC,CAWSAGGSSYEQYF
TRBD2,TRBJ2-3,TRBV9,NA,TGTGCCAGCAGCGTAGGTCCAGCGGGAGGGAGCACAGATACGCAGTATTTT,CASSVGPAGGSTDTQYF
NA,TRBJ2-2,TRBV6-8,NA,TGTGCCAGCAAGGACAGAAGCACCGGGGAGCTGTTTTTT,CASKDRSTGELFF
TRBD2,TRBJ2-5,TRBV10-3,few,TGTGCCATCAGTGAGTCTAGCGGGACCTTCGGGGCCCAGTACTTC,CAISESSGTFGAQYF
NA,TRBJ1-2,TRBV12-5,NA,TGTGCTAGTGGTTCACCCAACTATGGCTACACCTTC,CASGSPNYGYTF
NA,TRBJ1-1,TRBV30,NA,TGTGCCTGGAGTCTCCTCGGATTGGCAGAAGCTTTCTTT,CAWSLLGLAEAFF
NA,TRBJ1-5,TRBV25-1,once,TGTGCCAGCAGCCCTCCGGGGTTCAATCAGCCCCAGCATTTT,CASSPPGFNQPQHF
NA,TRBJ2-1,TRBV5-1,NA,TGCGCCAGCATGAGGGACACCAAATCCTACAATGAGCAGTTCTTC,CASMRDTKSYNEQFF
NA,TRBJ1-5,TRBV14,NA,TGTGCCAGCAGCTGGGCAGTTCATCAGCCCCAGCATTTT,CASSWAVHQPQHF
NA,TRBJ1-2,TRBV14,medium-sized,TGTGCCAGCAGCCAAGGGGGGGGTAAGAACTATGGCTACACCTTC,CASSQGGGKNYGYTF
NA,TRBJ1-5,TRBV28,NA,TGTGCCAGCGACAGGCCCAATCAGCCCCAACATTTT,CASDRPNQPQHF
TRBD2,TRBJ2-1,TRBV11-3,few,TGTGCCAGCAGCCGGACTAGCGGGAGTGGGTACAATGAGCAGTTCTTC,CASSRTSGSGYNEQFF
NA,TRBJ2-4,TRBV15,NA,TGTGCCACCCGGACGACCTGGGGTCCCCTAGCCAAAAACATTCAGTACTTC,CATRTTWGPLAKNIQYF
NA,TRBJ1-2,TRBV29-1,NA,TGCAGCGTTGAGGGGCGGAGTTGGGGCTACACCTTC,CSVEGRSWGYTF
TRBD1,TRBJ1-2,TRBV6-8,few,TGTGCCAGCAGCCCAGACAGGGGTAATAACTATGGCTACACCTTC,CASSPDRGNNYGYTF
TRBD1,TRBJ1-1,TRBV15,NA,TGTGCCACCAGCGAACACAGGGGACGGGACACTGAAGCTTTCTTT,CATSEHRGRDTEAFF
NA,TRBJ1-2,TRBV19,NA,TGTGCCAGTAGTATTGGTGGGGCGGACTATGGCTACACCTTC,CASSIGGADYGYTF
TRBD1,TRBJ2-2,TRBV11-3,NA,TGTGCCAGCAGCTTCCGGGACAGGGCCACCGGGGAGCTGTTTTTT,CASSFRDRATGELFF
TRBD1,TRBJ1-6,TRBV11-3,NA,TGTGCCAGCAGCTCCGACGACAGGGGCGATTCACCCCTCCACTTT,CASSSDDRGDSPLHF
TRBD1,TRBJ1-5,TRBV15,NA,TGTGCCACCAGCATCACAGGGGGGGGCGGTCAGCCCCAGCATTTT,CATSITGGGGQPQHF